This entry features one TCR beta chain sequence. The V segment lost 9 bases and the J segment 7 bases; nucleotides outside the gene matches: 16. The germline V gene encodes CDR1 LNHDA and CDR2 SQIVND (reference sequence). This CDR3 is built from 16 residues. This sample is drawn from a study of T cell responses to AZD1222 COVID-19 vaccine. Clones were read by immunoSEQ multiplex PCR, and TCRdb kept only the in-frame ones, dropping some. Of 150,000 to 200,000 clones in the sample, 90% were seen once. This chain joins TRBV19 and TRBJ2-2; 8 bases map to TRBD1. The TCR comes from an adult who received the AZD1222 COVID-19 vaccine. The sample in question was peripheral blood, obtained 28 days after the second AZD1222 dose. CDR3 nucleotide sequence: TGTGCCAGCCGACCCGAAATCGGGACAGGACTCGGGGAGCTGTTTTTT. It yields the protein CASRPEIGTGLGELFF. Using reference TRBV19 and TRBJ2-2 for the parts outside the CDR3, the full variable domain is DGGITQSPKYLFRKEGQNVTLSCEQNLNHDAMYWYRQDPGQGLRLIYYSQIVNDFQKGDIAEGYSVSREKKESFPLTVTSAQKNPTAFYLCASRPEIGTGLGELFFGEGSRLTVL.